Listed here are 8 T cell receptor beta chains from one sample, sequenced in a study of regulatory T cells in long-lasting Graves disease. Documented time point: newly diagnosed GD, antithyroid drugs for less than 3 months. PBMC RNA was the source of the TCR library. Researchers made TCR beta libraries by using iRepertoire HTBI primers and running Arm-PCR on CDR3 regions. TCRdb redid the calling of the multiplex PCR reads with MiXCR, one entry per CDR3 protein. This table has 360,000 or so distinct CDR3 sequences, 15% to 20% appearing once. This sample was also put to use in a study of T cells in Graves' hyperthyroidism and ophthalmopathy.

The sample in question was peripheral blood mononuclear cells (PBMCs), obtained at new diagnosis, from a patient treated with antithyroid drugs. These receptors were obtained from a woman aged 18-30 years with Graves disease.

The chain links TRBV6-2 or TRBV6-3 to TRBJ2-5; D call uncertain. CDR3 length: 12 residues. The V gene's germline CDR1 is MNHEY and CDR2 SVGEGT. V gave up 4 bases and J gave up 7 bases, with 10 bases separating them. The DNA for the CDR3 is TGTGCCAGCAGTTCCGGGTCTGTGACCCAGTACTTC. It codes for CASSSGSVTQYF.

This clonotype occurred many times. The V call is TRBV29-1, the J call TRBJ2-5, with unresolved D. The germline gives CDR1 SQVTM, CDR2 ANQGSEA. The length of the CDR3 is 13 residues. Deletions cut 4 bases from V and 2 bases from J, with 11 bases between. CDR3 nucleotide sequence: TGCAGCGTTGCATGGGCGGTACAAGAGACCCAGTACTTC. Amino acid sequence: CSVAWAVQETQYF. Together with reference TRBV29-1 and TRBJ2-5, the CDR3 gives the full variable domain: SAVISQKPSRDICQRGTSLTIQCQVDSQVTMMFWYRQQPGQSLTLIATANQGSEATYESGFVIDKFPISRPNLTFSTLTVSNMSPEDSSIYLCSVAWAVQETQYFGPGTRLLVL.

This chain links TRBV5-5 with TRBJ2-6; D uncertain. In germline, CDR1 is SGHKS, CDR2 YYEKEE (reference sequence). Trimming took off 7 bases at V and 0 bases at J, with 11 bases between the two ends. The CDR3 has 15 residues. As DNA, the CDR3 is TGTGCCAGCCGCTCTTCACTCTCTGGGGCCAACGTCCTGACTTTC. Translation: CASRSSLSGANVLTF.

This clonotype was seen a handful of times. The rearrangement joins TRBV20-1 to TRBJ1-5; D perhaps matches TRBD1 (6 bases). The CDR3 sequence is 16 residues long. The germline gives CDR1 DFQATT, CDR2 SNEGSKA (reference sequence). Trimming took off 0 bases at V and 4 bases at J, with 16 bases between the two ends. The CDR3 reads CSAREGGSGPNQPQHF. CDR3 nucleotides: TGCAGTGCTAGAGAGGGGGGCTCAGGGCCAAATCAGCCCCAGCATTTT.

This clonotype was detected many times. J is TRBJ2-3 and V is TRBV2; maybe TRBD2 (6 bases). The CDR3 extends over 16 amino acids. V gave up 7 bases and J gave up 1 base, with 18 bases separating them. Germline CDR1 reads SNHLY; CDR2 reads FYNNEI. The CDR3 protein is CASIRGPGERTDTQYF. The CDR3 DNA follows: TGTGCCAGCATACGGGGCCCGGGAGAACGCACAGATACGCAGTATTTT.

The gene calls are TRBV30 and TRBJ1-1, with 7 nucleotides matching TRBD1. V gave up 5 bases and J gave up 1 base; unmatched junction bases: 1. Germline V lookup: CDR1 GTSNPN, CDR2 SVGIG (reference sequence). The CDR3 is 12 residues long. CDR3 sequence: CAWDRANTEAFF. In DNA, the CDR3 is TGTGCCTGGGACAGGGCGAACACTGAAGCTTTCTTT.

This clonotype appeared many times. This chain links TRBV4-2 with TRBJ2-7, with 11 bases identical to TRBD2. Germline V CDR1 and CDR2: LGHNA, YNFKEQ. This CDR3 contains 16 residues. After removal of 5 bases from V and 7 bases from J, the junction contained 13 bases not matched to a gene. Written as DNA, the CDR3 is TGTGCCAGCAGCACGCAACTAGCGGGAGTTCGGGAGGAGCAGTACTTC. Residues: CASSTQLAGVREEQYF.

This clonotype has ten or more counts. The V and J genes are TRBV5-1 and TRBJ2-2; D is ambiguous. CDR3 size: 12 residues. Germline assignment: CDR1 SGHRS and CDR2 YFSETQ. The germline V and J ends were trimmed by 2 bases and 3 bases, with 2 bases remaining between them. The CDR3 nucleotides read TGCGCCAGCAGCTTTGACACCGGGGAGCTGTTTTTT. This gives the protein CASSFDTGELFF.